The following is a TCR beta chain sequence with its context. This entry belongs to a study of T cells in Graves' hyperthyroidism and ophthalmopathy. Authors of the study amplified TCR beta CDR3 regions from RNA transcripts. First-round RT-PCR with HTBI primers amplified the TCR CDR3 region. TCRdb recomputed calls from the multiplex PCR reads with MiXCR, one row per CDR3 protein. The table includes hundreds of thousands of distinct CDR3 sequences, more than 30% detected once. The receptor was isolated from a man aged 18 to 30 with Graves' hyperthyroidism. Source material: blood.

CDR3 nucleotide sequence: TGTGCCAGCAGCTTAACCCTTTTTGCGACTTCGAGAGAGACCCAGTACTTC. Protein product: CASSLTLFATSRETQYF. V usage is TRBV25-1 and J usage is TRBJ2-5; D gene unclear. The CDR3 is 17 residues long. In germline, CDR1 is MGHDK, CDR2 SYGVNS. Trimming left V 6 bases short and J 4 bases short, with 24 bases between.